This T cell receptor (beta chain) was observed in a study of Ad26.COV2.S vaccination and SARS-CoV-2 variants. Libraries were prepared by immunoSEQ multiplex PCR; TCRdb keeps only in-frame clonotypes and omits some of them. The data hold approximately 400,000 clones, with roughly 80% observed a single time. V lost 2 bases, J lost 0 bases, and 3 bases stayed unmatched. This CDR3 comprises 15 residues. The germline V gene has CDR1 MNHNY and CDR2 SVGAGI (reference sequence). Treatment of the sample: around 19 received Ad26.COV2.S at low or high dose, single or two shots; 5 received placebo; per-sample allocation not given. All samples were drawn on day 63, counting from the first vaccine or placebo injection.

The clonotype originates from a person between 18 and 65 years old who received the Ad26.COV2.S COVID-19 vaccine or a placebo. J is TRBJ1-2 and V is TRBV6-6; 7 positions agree with TRBD1. The sequenced sample was peripheral blood, obtained in a trial of Ad26.COV2.S vaccine versus placebo. The CDR3 loop is CASSYVGTANYGYTF. The CDR3 DNA sequence: TGTGCCAGCAGTTACGTCGGGACAGCTAACTATGGCTACACCTTC.